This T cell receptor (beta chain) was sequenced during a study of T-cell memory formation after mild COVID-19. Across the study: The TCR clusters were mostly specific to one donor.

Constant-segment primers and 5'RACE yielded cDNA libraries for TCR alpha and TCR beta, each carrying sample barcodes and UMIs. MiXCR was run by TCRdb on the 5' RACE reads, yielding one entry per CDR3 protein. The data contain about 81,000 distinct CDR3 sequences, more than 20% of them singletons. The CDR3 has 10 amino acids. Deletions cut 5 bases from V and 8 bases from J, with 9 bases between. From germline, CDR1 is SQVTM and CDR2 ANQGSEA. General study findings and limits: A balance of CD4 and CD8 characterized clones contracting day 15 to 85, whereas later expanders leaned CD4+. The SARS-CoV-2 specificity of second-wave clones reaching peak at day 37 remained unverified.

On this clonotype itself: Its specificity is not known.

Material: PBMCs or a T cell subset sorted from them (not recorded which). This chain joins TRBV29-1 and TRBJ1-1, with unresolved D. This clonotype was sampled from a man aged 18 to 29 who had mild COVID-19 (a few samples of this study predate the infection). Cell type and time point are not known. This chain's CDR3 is CSVRGPEAFF. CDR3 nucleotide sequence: TGCAGCGTTCGGGGTCCGGAAGCTTTCTTT.